These T cell receptor beta chains were read from a single sample in a study of identical twins. TCRdb reprocessed the 5' RACE reads via MiXCR and lists one record per CDR3 protein. The table lists 250,000 or so distinct CDR3 sequences, 9.5% to 15% of them singletons. The sample was also linked to a second study, of yellow fever vaccine responses in identical twins.

Sequencing was performed on memory (CD45RO+) T cells sorted from blood. Every receptor here comes from a woman aged 18-29 years in good health. Each CDR3 is given with its conserved first and last residue. A D gene is named only where the DNA matches it firmly. The size of a clone is reported for some rows only, either as once, few or many, or as a class for expanded clones.

V gene,clone size,J gene,D gene,CDR3 protein,CDR3 DNA
TRBV20-1,few,TRBJ2-4,.,CSAREGQGNIQYF,TGCAGTGCTAGAGAGGGGCAGGGAAACATTCAGTACTTC
TRBV7-9,many,TRBJ2-1,TRBD2,CASSLVLAGEGNEQFF,TGTGCCAGCAGCTTAGTCCTAGCGGGAGAGGGGAATGAGCAGTTCTTC
TRBV29-1,.,TRBJ1-5,TRBD1,CSVGTTGGNQPQHF,TGCAGCGTCGGGACGACAGGGGGCAATCAGCCCCAGCATTTT
TRBV5-1,.,TRBJ2-3,.,CASSLRGVDTDTQYF,TGCGCCAGCAGCTTGAGGGGGGTGGACACAGATACGCAGTATTTT
TRBV20-1,.,TRBJ1-1,TRBD1,CSADRGYTEAFF,TGCAGTGCGGACAGGGGGTACACTGAAGCTTTCTTT
TRBV29-1,many,TRBJ2-3,.,CSVSTDTDTQYF,TGCAGCGTCTCGACAGACACAGATACGCAGTATTTT
TRBV28,.,TRBJ2-7,.,CASSLLTGANDEQYF,TGTGCCAGCAGTTTATTAACCGGGGCCAATGACGAGCAGTACTTC
TRBV5-6,many,TRBJ2-7,.,CASSPGTDSSYEQYF,TGTGCCAGCAGCCCCGGGACGGACTCGTCCTACGAGCAGTACTTC
TRBV7-2,few,TRBJ2-7,.,CASSLARGVEQYF,TGTGCCAGCAGCTTAGCGCGGGGAGTCGAGCAGTACTTC
TRBV9,.,TRBJ2-3,TRBD2,CASSVGLAGDEDTQYF,TGTGCCAGCAGCGTAGGTCTAGCGGGAGATGAAGATACGCAGTATTTT
TRBV12-3/TRBV12-4,.,TRBJ1-1,.,CASSADRLTEAFF,TGTGCCAGCAGTGCCGACAGGTTAACTGAAGCTTTCTTT
TRBV7-6,few,TRBJ1-2,.,CASSPRDNGYGYTF,TGTGCCAGCAGCCCCCGGGACAACGGCTATGGCTACACCTTC
TRBV6-4,.,TRBJ2-1,.,CASSDNLEYNEQFF,TGTGCCAGCAGTGACAATTTAGAGTACAATGAGCAGTTCTTC
TRBV5-1,many,TRBJ2-5,TRBD2,CASSSGGLQETQYF,TGCGCCAGCAGTAGCGGGGGGCTTCAAGAGACCCAGTACTTC
TRBV5-4,.,TRBJ1-5,.,CASSLSPRGQPQHF,TGTGCCAGCAGCCTCTCGCCGAGGGGTCAGCCCCAGCATTTT
TRBV11-2,many,TRBJ2-1,.,CASSLDPGRGEQFF,TGTGCCAGCAGCTTAGATCCAGGTCGGGGTGAGCAGTTCTTC
TRBV29-1,many,TRBJ1-1,.,CSVGQSSNTEAFF,TGCAGCGTTGGGCAGAGCTCGAACACTGAAGCTTTCTTT
TRBV6-1,.,TRBJ2-5,.,CASSPVPRETQYF,TGTGCCAGCTCCCCCGTCCCCCGGGAGACCCAGTACTTC
TRBV20-1,few,TRBJ1-1,TRBD1,CSARRTGADTEAFF,TGCAGTGCTAGAAGGACAGGGGCCGACACTGAAGCTTTCTTT
TRBV7-9,few,TRBJ2-3,TRBD2,CASSLVASGDSTDTQYF,TGTGCCAGCAGCCTAGTGGCTAGCGGGGACAGCACAGATACGCAGTATTTT
TRBV5-1,many,TRBJ1-6,.,CASSLYSYNSPLHF,TGCGCCAGCAGCTTGTACAGCTACAATTCACCCCTCCACTTT
TRBV20-1,many,TRBJ1-5,.,CSAMDNGDSQPQHF,TGCAGTGCGATGGACAACGGGGATAGTCAGCCCCAGCATTTT
TRBV2,.,TRBJ2-7,TRBD2,CASRGTSGGAPKQYF,TGTGCCAGCAGGGGGACTAGCGGGGGGGCCCCCAAGCAGTACTTC
TRBV27,.,TRBJ2-3,TRBD1,CASSLSGLGQGYTDTQYF,TGTGCCAGCAGTTTATCGGGATTAGGACAGGGGTACACAGATACGCAGTATTTT
TRBV12-3/TRBV12-4,.,TRBJ1-1,.,CASRPAGYPTEAFF,TGTGCCAGCAGACCCGCAGGGTACCCGACTGAAGCTTTCTTT
TRBV5-5,few,TRBJ2-5,.,CASSLSGLYQETQYF,TGTGCCAGCAGTTTGTCCGGGTTGTACCAAGAGACCCAGTACTTC
TRBV30,few,TRBJ1-5,.,CAWSGEGSHQHF,TGTGCCTGGAGTGGAGAAGGATCGCACCAGCATTTT
TRBV7-2,.,TRBJ2-2,.,CASSLAGGINTGELFF,TGTGCCAGCAGCTTAGCGGGCGGGATAAACACCGGGGAGCTGTTTTTT
TRBV12-3/TRBV12-4,many,TRBJ2-7,TRBD2,CASSYRTSGIYEQYF,TGTGCCAGCAGTTACCGGACTAGCGGAATATACGAGCAGTACTTC
TRBV29-1,.,TRBJ2-5,.,CSVEGDRLAAQYF,TGCAGCGTTGAAGGCGACAGACTCGCGGCCCAGTACTTC
TRBV3-1,few,TRBJ2-7,.,CASSHWDIYEQYF,TGTGCCAGCAGCCATTGGGACATCTACGAGCAGTACTTC
TRBV7-8,once,TRBJ2-4,TRBD1,CASSSGQGGSKNIQYF,TGTGCCAGCAGCTCGGGACAGGGGGGCTCCAAAAACATTCAGTACTTC
TRBV12-3/TRBV12-4,.,TRBJ2-3,.,CASSRTGPAGDTQYF,TGTGCCAGCAGCAGAACGGGCCCCGCGGGAGATACGCAGTATTTT
TRBV20-1,few,TRBJ2-5,.,CSAAVGGSQETQYF,TGCAGTGCTGCCGTCGGGGGCTCCCAAGAGACCCAGTACTTC
TRBV25-1,many,TRBJ2-3,.,CASSDIQDTQYF,TGTGCCAGCAGTGATATTCAAGATACGCAGTATTTT
TRBV12-3/TRBV12-4,few,TRBJ2-7,TRBD2,CASRISGASYEQYF,TGTGCCAGCAGGATAAGCGGGGCTTCCTACGAGCAGTACTTC
TRBV7-2,few,TRBJ2-5,TRBD2,CASSLAFSGGAGVTQYF,TGTGCCAGCAGCTTAGCGTTTAGCGGGGGGGCCGGGGTGACCCAGTACTTC
TRBV5-1,.,TRBJ2-1,TRBD2,CATSGGLNRLRSYNEQFF,TGCGCCACTAGCGGGGGGCTTAATCGTTTAAGATCCTACAATGAGCAGTTCTTC
TRBV7-2,.,TRBJ2-3,TRBD2,CAGSLAGSGGVTQYF,TGTGCCGGCAGCTTAGCCGGTAGCGGGGGAGTAACGCAGTATTTT
TRBV5-1,few,TRBJ2-1,TRBD2,CASRSGVPGLAGANDNEQFF,TGCGCCAGCAGGTCTGGGGTACCGGGACTAGCGGGAGCGAACGACAATGAGCAGTTCTTC
TRBV29-1,.,TRBJ2-5,TRBD2,CSVEGGLAGFQETQYF,TGCAGCGTTGAAGGGGGACTAGCGGGCTTTCAAGAGACCCAGTACTTC
TRBV7-2,.,TRBJ2-1,.,CASRKTSGNNEQFF,TGTGCCAGCAGGAAGACTAGTGGAAACAATGAGCAGTTCTTC
TRBV4-2,many,TRBJ2-1,.,CASSQDGGSSYNEQFF,TGTGCCAGCAGCCAAGATGGCGGGTCCTCCTACAATGAGCAGTTCTTC
TRBV9,.,TRBJ2-1,.,CASSLRQEQFF,TGTGCCAGCAGCTTAAGGCAGGAGCAGTTCTTC
TRBV4-3,many,TRBJ2-5,.,CASSQHLPGPAQETQYF,TGCGCCAGCAGCCAACATCTTCCCGGGCCTGCTCAAGAGACCCAGTACTTC
TRBV14,.,TRBJ2-3,TRBD1,CASSQPGTGRYTQYF,TGTGCCAGCAGCCAGCCCGGGACAGGGCGGTATACGCAGTATTTT
TRBV11-2,.,TRBJ2-7,.,CASSPRTEQYF,TGTGCCAGCAGCCCCAGGACAGAGCAGTACTTC
TRBV27,few,TRBJ2-3,TRBD2,CASSLAAGKADTQYF,TGTGCCAGCAGTTTAGCAGCGGGAAAGGCAGATACGCAGTATTTT
TRBV11-2,.,TRBJ2-7,.,CASSLASLAPSYEQYF,TGTGCCAGCAGCTTAGCCTCCCTGGCTCCCTCCTACGAGCAGTACTTC
TRBV27,few,TRBJ2-2,TRBD2,CASTLLAGVGAGELFF,TGTGCCAGCACTTTACTAGCGGGAGTTGGGGCCGGGGAGCTGTTTTTT
TRBV5-6,few,TRBJ1-2,.,CASSLEAGDGYTF,TGTGCCAGCAGCTTGGAGGCTGGGGATGGCTACACCTTC